These 23 T cell receptor beta chains share one sample of origin, sequenced in a study of cytomegalovirus exposure and HLA in healthy donors. Primers: 60 Vbeta forward and 13 Jbeta reverse. The table came from immunoSEQ multiplex PCR; TCRdb's copy has only in-frame clones and leaves some out. The sample lists 100,000 or so clones; around four fifths were seen once. Sample: PBMCs. The receptors shown here come from a man aged 25-45 years in good health and CMV-seronegative.

This chain uses TRBV7-2 with TRBJ2-3; D might be TRBD2 (6 bases). Trimming removed 1 base from V and 4 bases from J, with 12 bases in between. Germline lookup yields CDR1 SGHTA and CDR2 FQGNSA. This CDR3 contains 15 residues. The CDR3 spells CASSLGGVVADTQYF. As DNA, the CDR3 is TGTGCCAGCAGCTTAGGGGGGGTTGTGGCAGATACGCAGTATTTT.

The chain employs TRBV5-3 and TRBJ2-5; 9 bases map to TRBD1. TRBV5-3 falls under the ORF class, with uncertain function. The CDR3 sequence is 16 residues long. Trimming took 1 base from V and 5 from J; bases not matched to a gene: 9. DNA of the CDR3: TGTGCCAGAAGCTTGAAACAGGGGGCAAGATCGGAGACCCAGTACTTC. Its protein product is CARSLKQGARSETQYF.

The chain joins TRBV5-1 to TRBJ2-2; maybe TRBD2 (6 bases). CDR3 length: 13 amino acids. Germline CDR1 SGHRS, CDR2 YFSETQ. The germline V and J ends were trimmed by 4 bases and 6 bases, with 10 bases remaining between them. The CDR3 region has the DNA TGCGCCAGCAGCCCCCGGGGGTCCGGGGAGCTGTTTTTT. Protein sequence: CASSPRGSGELFF. Full variable domain (remainder filled in from reference TRBV5-1 and TRBJ2-2): KAGVTQTPRYLIKTRGQQVTLSCSPISGHRSVSWYQQTPGQGLQFLFEYFSETQRNKGNFPGRFSGRQFSNSRSEMNVSTLELGDSALYLCASSPRGSGELFFGEGSRLTVL.

The chain carries TRBV18 and TRBJ1-1; 8 bases align to TRBD1. Trimming cost V 3 bases and J 1 base; bases outside gene matches: 4. The CDR3 has 15 amino acids. CDR1 is KGHSH and CDR2 is LQKENI in the germline V gene. The CDR3 loop reads CASSPLTGENTEAFF. The CDR3 bases are TGTGCCAGCTCACCCCTGACAGGGGAGAACACTGAAGCTTTCTTT.

This sequence joins TRBV5-1 and TRBJ1-5, with D possibly being TRBD1 (6 bases). The CDR3 extends over 14 amino acids. From germline, CDR1 is SGHRS and CDR2 YFSETQ. The germline V and J ends were trimmed by 2 bases and 5 bases, with 11 bases remaining between them. The CDR3 nucleotides are TGCGCCAGCAGCTTCGGGGGGCTGGATCAGCCCCAGCATTTT. Translating gives CASSFGGLDQPQHF.

With regard to this clone: One junction end disagrees with the germline gene, perhaps due to a read error. The chain has TRBV28 and TRBJ1-5; TRBD1 aligns across 10 bases. The CDR3 length is 15 residues. Germline CDR1 MDHEN, CDR2 SYDVKM. In DNA form, the CDR3 reads TGTGCCAGCAGGACGACAGGGGGCAGTAATCTGCCCCAGCATTTT. As protein: CASRTTGGSNLPQHF.

This rearrangement joins TRBV4-1 to TRBJ2-2; D is possibly TRBD1 (5 bases). V shed 7 bases and J shed 4 bases, with 16 bases lying between them. Looked up from germline, CDR1 is MGHRA and CDR2 is YSYEKL. The CDR3 spans 15 residues. The CDR3 DNA sequence: TGCGCCAGCAAATTCCAGGGCCTAGGCACCGGGGAGCTGTTTTTT. Translating gives CASKFQGLGTGELFF.

The chain has TRBV30 and TRBJ2-1, with 11 bases identical to TRBD2. This CDR3 comprises 14 residues. The J segment lost 7 bases and the V segment lost 1 base, leaving 3 bases of the junction unmatched. The germline V gene has CDR1 GTSNPN and CDR2 SVGIG (reference sequence). CDR3 residues: CAWSGLAGLNEQFF. In DNA, the CDR3 is TGTGCCTGGAGTGGACTAGCGGGGCTTAATGAGCAGTTCTTC.

Comments on this clone: The junction shows a germline mismatch at one end, possibly a read error. This chain uses TRBV19 with TRBJ2-1; 7 positions agree with TRBD2. The CDR3 loop spans 15 amino acids. Germline V CDR1 and CDR2: LNHDA, SQIVND (reference sequence). The CDR3 DNA reads as TGTGCCAGTAGTATGGGGAGCCGGGACTACGGGGGTTTGGTCTTC. It is translated as CASSMGSRDYGGLVF.

The table lists this clone with a count of one. The chain links TRBV7-2 to TRBJ1-2, with TRBD1 matching over 11 bases. CDR1 is SGHTA and CDR2 is FQGNSA in the germline V gene. CDR3 length equals 16 residues. V shed 2 bases, J shed 4 bases, and the junction held 6 bases outside the gene matches. The CDR3 DNA is TGTGCCAGCAGCTTAAGGGACAGGGGGGGTATCTATGGCTACACCTTC. Protein: CASSLRDRGGIYGYTF.

The chain recombines TRBV7-9 with TRBJ2-5; a weak D match, TRBD2 (7 bases). The CDR3 has 16 residues. Trimming cost V 5 bases and J 3 bases, with 19 bases left between them. Germline V lookup: CDR1 SEHNR, CDR2 FQNEAQ (reference sequence). CDR3 loop: CASSAGGLLRKETQYF. CDR3 bases: TGTGCCAGCAGCGCCGGGGGGCTGTTGAGAAAAGAGACCCAGTACTTC.

The chain links TRBV28 to TRBJ2-7, with TRBD2 matching over 8 bases. CDR1 and CDR2 (germline): MDHEN, SYDVKM. With 6 bases clipped from V and 7 bases from J, the junction kept 5 bases outside the gene matches. CDR3 length: 12 residues. The CDR3 sequence: CASSGGGREQYF. CDR3 sequence (DNA): TGTGCCAGCAGCGGGGGGGGGCGAGAGCAGTACTTC.

The chain couples TRBV5-1 to TRBJ1-1; TRBD1 agrees at 10 bases. CDR1 SGHRS and CDR2 YFSETQ come from the germline V gene. The CDR3 sequence is 15 residues long. The junction had 11 bases not matched to a gene; V was cut back by 4 bases and J by 8 bases. CDR3 bases: TGCGCCAGCAGCCCCCTGACAGGGGGCGGCGTAGAAGCTTTCTTT. This encodes CASSPLTGGGVEAFF.

CDR3 sequence reads: CASSLQGPPGETQYF. The CDR3 nucleotides read TGCGCCAGCAGCTTACAGGGGCCGCCGGGAGAGACCCAGTACTTC. V is TRBV5-1 and J is TRBJ2-5, with 7 nucleotides matching TRBD1. J lost 4 bases, V lost 2 bases, and 8 bases had no gene match. This CDR3 is built from 15 residues. Germline V gene lookup returns CDR1 SGHRS and CDR2 YFSETQ.

Notes on this clone: Germline is not matched at one junction end, which may reflect a read error. This CDR3 is CAWSGFGGGERYF. The CDR3 DNA is TGTGCCTGGAGTGGTTTTGGAGGGGGCGAGCGGTACTTC. The J gene is TRBJ2-7, the V gene TRBV30; D possibly corresponds to TRBD1 (7 bases). Germline values: CDR1 GTSNPN, CDR2 SVGIG (reference sequence). This CDR3 region has 13 residues.

This chain connects TRBV19 to TRBJ2-7, with TRBD2 identical over 9 bases. The junction had 3 bases not matched to a gene; V was cut back by 1 base and J by 2 bases. The CDR3 sequence is 15 residues long. Germline CDR1 is LNHDA and CDR2 is SQIVND (reference sequence). The CDR3 spells CASSIGGGETYEQYF. As DNA, the CDR3 is TGTGCCAGTAGTATAGGCGGGGGGGAGACCTACGAGCAGTACTTC.

The chain uses TRBV25-1 and TRBJ1-1, with D possibly matching TRBD1 (6 bases). Deletions cut 1 base from V and 4 bases from J, with 10 bases between. The CDR3 length is 14 residues. Germline V gene data show CDR1 as MGHDK and CDR2 as SYGVNS. CDR3 coding DNA: TGTGCCAGCAGTGAATTTACAGGGCGCACTGAAGCTTTCTTT. Translation: CASSEFTGRTEAFF.

V is TRBV5-4 and J is TRBJ2-7, with 9 nucleotides matching TRBD1. Trimming cost V 3 bases and J 5 bases; bases outside gene matches: 9. The CDR3 covers 15 residues. CDR1 SGHNT and CDR2 YYREEE come from the germline V gene (reference sequence). CDR3 DNA sequence: TGTGCCAGCAGCTCGCCGGGACAGGGAAACCACGAGCAGTACTTC. Its translation is CASSSPGQGNHEQYF.

In this sample, this clone turned up a few times. This rearrangement joins TRBV28 to TRBJ1-1, with 10 bases identical to TRBD1. V gave up 5 bases and J gave up 4 bases; unmatched junction bases: 7. CDR1 is MDHEN, CDR2 SYDVKM, per germline. The CDR3 runs to 15 residues. CDR3 bases: TGTGCCAGCAGTGGGGGGACAGGGGCTGGCACTGAAGCTTTCTTT. Protein sequence: CASSGGTGAGTEAFF.

The chain combines TRBV2 with TRBJ1-1; D perhaps matches TRBD1 (5 bases). V lost 6 bases and J 3 bases, leaving 17 bases between the germline ends. The CDR3 has 15 amino acids. Germline V gives CDR1 SNHLY, CDR2 FYNNEI. Here the CDR3 DNA reads TGTGCCAGCAGAGAATCTAGGGGATTATACACTGAAGCTTTCTTT. Translation gives CASRESRGLYTEAFF. The full variable domain, in which reference TRBV2 and TRBJ1-1 provide the parts outside the CDR3, is EPEVTQTPSHQVTQMGQEVILRCVPISNHLYFYWYRQILGQKVEFLVSFYNNEISEKSEIFDDQFSVERPDGSNFTLKIRSTKLEDSAMYFCASRESRGLYTEAFFGQGTRLTVV.

This clone showed up just once. The chain recombines TRBV7-9 with TRBJ1-2; D unclear. V lost 8 bases, J lost 5 bases, and 21 bases lay in between. The V gene's germline CDR1 is SEHNR and CDR2 FQNEAQ (reference sequence). CDR3 length: 15 amino acids. This CDR3 is CASGPLGQEGYGYTF. CDR3 DNA: TGTGCCAGCGGCCCATTAGGTCAAGAGGGATATGGCTACACCTTC.

The chain has TRBV28 and TRBJ2-3, with TRBD1 matching 12 bases. CDR3 length: 15 residues. Trimming at V came to 5 bases and at J to 6 bases, leaving 6 bases not matched to a gene. Germline V lookup: CDR1 MDHEN, CDR2 SYDVKM. The CDR3 DNA reads as TGTGCCAGCAGTCCCGGGACAGGGGGCGCGGATACGCAGTATTTT. The encoded protein is CASSPGTGGADTQYF. The full variable domain, its missing parts supplied by reference TRBV28 and TRBJ2-3, is DVKVTQSSRYLVKRTGEKVFLECVQDMDHENMFWYRQDPGLGLRLIYFSYDVKMKEKGDIPEGYSVSREKKERFSLILESASTNQTSMYLCASSPGTGGADTQYFGPGTRLTVL.

The chain uses TRBV29-1 and TRBJ2-7, with 7 bases that match TRBD1. This CDR3 spans 13 amino acids. J gave up 6 bases and V 4 bases, and 9 bases lay outside the gene matches. Germline CDR1 and CDR2: SQVTM and ANQGSEA. CDR3 DNA: TGCAGCGTTGTAGGACAGGTCCCGGGCGAGCAGTACTTC. It is translated as CSVVGQVPGEQYF.